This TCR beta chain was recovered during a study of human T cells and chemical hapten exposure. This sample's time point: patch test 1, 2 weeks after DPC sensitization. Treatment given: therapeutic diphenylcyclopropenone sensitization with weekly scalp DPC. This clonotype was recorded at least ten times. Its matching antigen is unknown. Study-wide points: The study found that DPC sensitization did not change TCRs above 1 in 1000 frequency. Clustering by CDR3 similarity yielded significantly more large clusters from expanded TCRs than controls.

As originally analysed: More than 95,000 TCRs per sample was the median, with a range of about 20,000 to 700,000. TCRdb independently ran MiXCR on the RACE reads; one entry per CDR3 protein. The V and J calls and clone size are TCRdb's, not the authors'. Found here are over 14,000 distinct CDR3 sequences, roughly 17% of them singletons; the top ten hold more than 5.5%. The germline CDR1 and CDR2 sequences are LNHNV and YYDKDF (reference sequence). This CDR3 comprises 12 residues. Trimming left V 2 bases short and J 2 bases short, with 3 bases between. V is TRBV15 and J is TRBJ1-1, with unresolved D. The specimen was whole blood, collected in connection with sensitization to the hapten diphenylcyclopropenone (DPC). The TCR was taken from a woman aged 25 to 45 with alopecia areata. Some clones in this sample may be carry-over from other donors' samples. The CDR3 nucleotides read TGTGCCACCAGCAGATCCAACACTGAAGCTTTCTTT. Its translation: CATSRSNTEAFF.